These T cell receptor beta chains were read from a single sample in a study of blood T cell repertoires in COVID-19. Libraries were prepared by immunoSEQ multiplex PCR; TCRdb keeps only in-frame clonotypes and omits some of them. The sample includes approximately 100,000 clones, over 80% of them seen just once. The sample was peripheral blood. Every receptor here comes from a woman of 80 years or more with active or convalescent COVID-19. The CDR3 runs from the conserved cysteine through the conserved F or W. The D gene is left open where the match is weak. Where a row states a size, it is once, few, many or the class of an expanded clone; other rows omit it.

v_call: TRBV5-8
d_call: TRBD1
j_call: TRBJ1-2
clone_size: NA
cdr3_aa: CASSLAVGTGQANYGYTF
cdr3_nt: TGTGCCAGCAGCTTGGCAGTTGGGACAGGGCAAGCTAACTATGGCTACACCTTC

v_call: TRBV21-1
d_call: NA
j_call: TRBJ1-2
clone_size: NA
cdr3_aa: CASTPEVREIYGYTF
cdr3_nt: TGTGCCAGCACGCCCGAAGTCCGGGAGATCTATGGCTACACCTTC

v_call: TRBV5-1
d_call: TRBD1
j_call: TRBJ2-1
clone_size: NA
cdr3_aa: CASSAGQGPIQFF
cdr3_nt: TGCGCCAGCAGCGCAGGACAGGGCCCTATACAGTTCTTC

v_call: TRBV9
d_call: TRBD1
j_call: TRBJ1-3
clone_size: NA
cdr3_aa: CASSLTTGAPGNTIYF
cdr3_nt: TGTGCCAGCAGCCTAACGACAGGGGCGCCTGGAAACACCATATATTTT

v_call: TRBV30
d_call: NA
j_call: TRBJ1-3
clone_size: NA
cdr3_aa: CAWTGEPGNTIYF
cdr3_nt: TGTGCCTGGACAGGGGAGCCTGGAAACACCATATATTTT

v_call: TRBV9
d_call: TRBD2
j_call: TRBJ2-5
clone_size: NA
cdr3_aa: CASSPGERGGLRETQYF
cdr3_nt: TGTGCCAGCAGCCCCGGAGAGCGGGGGGGCCTGCGGGAGACCCAGTACTTC

v_call: TRBV5-1
d_call: TRBD2
j_call: TRBJ2-5
clone_size: NA
cdr3_aa: CASSYLAGGPRETQYF
cdr3_nt: TGCGCCAGCAGTTACCTAGCGGGGGGCCCCCGAGAGACCCAGTACTTC

v_call: TRBV7-3
d_call: TRBD1
j_call: TRBJ2-3
clone_size: NA
cdr3_aa: CASSQGQGEVDTQYF
cdr3_nt: TGTGCCAGCAGCCAGGGACAGGGGGAGGTAGATACGCAGTATTTT

v_call: TRBV6-5
d_call: NA
j_call: TRBJ2-5
clone_size: NA
cdr3_aa: CASTGQETQYF
cdr3_nt: TGTGCCAGCACCGGCCAAGAGACCCAGTACTTC

v_call: TRBV5-5
d_call: NA
j_call: TRBJ2-7
clone_size: once
cdr3_aa: CASSFPGEHEQYF
cdr3_nt: TGTGCCAGCAGCTTTCCGGGGGAACACGAGCAGTACTTC

v_call: TRBV28
d_call: TRBD1
j_call: TRBJ1-5
clone_size: NA
cdr3_aa: CASSARTGFSLSVNQPQHF
cdr3_nt: TGTGCCAGCAGTGCCAGGACAGGTTTCTCCCTATCGGTCAATCAGCCCCAGCATTTT

v_call: TRBV11-2
d_call: TRBD2
j_call: TRBJ2-3
clone_size: NA
cdr3_aa: CASSPGTSGTRDTQYF
cdr3_nt: TGTGCCAGCAGCCCAGGGACTAGCGGGACCCGGGATACGCAGTATTTT

v_call: TRBV9
d_call: NA
j_call: TRBJ2-2
clone_size: NA
cdr3_aa: CASSVGQLPNTGELFF
cdr3_nt: TGTGCCAGCAGCGTTGGACAGCTGCCGAACACCGGGGAGCTGTTTTTT

v_call: TRBV4-1
d_call: NA
j_call: TRBJ2-1
clone_size: NA
cdr3_aa: CASSRNSQGSSYNEQFF
cdr3_nt: TGCGCCAGCAGCCGAAACTCCCAAGGGAGCTCCTACAATGAGCAGTTCTTC

v_call: TRBV6-5
d_call: TRBD1
j_call: TRBJ2-3
clone_size: NA
cdr3_aa: CASRTGTGGADTQYF
cdr3_nt: TGTGCCAGCAGGACCGGGACAGGGGGCGCAGATACGCAGTATTTT

v_call: TRBV19
d_call: TRBD1
j_call: TRBJ1-5
clone_size: once
cdr3_aa: CASSIQSGGGQPQHF
cdr3_nt: TGTGCCAGTAGTATCCAATCAGGGGGCGGCCAGCCCCAGCATTTT

v_call: TRBV28
d_call: NA
j_call: TRBJ1-2
clone_size: NA
cdr3_aa: CASSLSRMNGYTF
cdr3_nt: TGTGCCAGCAGTTTGAGCAGGATGAATGGCTACACCTTC

v_call: TRBV6-5
d_call: TRBD2
j_call: TRBJ2-1
clone_size: NA
cdr3_aa: CASRASGGPGNEQFF
cdr3_nt: TGTGCCAGCAGAGCCAGCGGGGGGCCAGGAAATGAGCAGTTCTTC

v_call: TRBV14
d_call: NA
j_call: TRBJ1-1
clone_size: NA
cdr3_aa: CASSNKVGRMNTEAFF
cdr3_nt: TGTGCCAGCTCAAATAAAGTGGGCAGGATGAACACTGAAGCTTTCTTT

v_call: TRBV24-1
d_call: NA
j_call: TRBJ1-4
clone_size: NA
cdr3_aa: CATSDTPTGPELEKLFF
cdr3_nt: TGTGCCACCAGTGACACCCCGACAGGACCAGAACTTGAAAAACTGTTTTTT

v_call: TRBV10-3
d_call: TRBD2
j_call: TRBJ2-5
clone_size: NA
cdr3_aa: CAISEFASGSSGETQYF
cdr3_nt: TGTGCCATCAGTGAGTTTGCTAGCGGGAGTTCGGGAGAGACCCAGTACTTC

v_call: TRBV13
d_call: TRBD2
j_call: TRBJ2-3
clone_size: NA
cdr3_aa: CASSLLGLDGSDTQYF
cdr3_nt: TGTGCCAGCAGCCTCCTCGGACTAGATGGCTCAGATACGCAGTATTTT

v_call: TRBV27
d_call: NA
j_call: TRBJ1-6
clone_size: NA
cdr3_aa: CASSLVGGDSPLHF
cdr3_nt: TGTGCCAGCAGTTTAGTCGGGGGGGACTCACCCCTCCACTTT

v_call: TRBV11-2
d_call: NA
j_call: TRBJ1-4
clone_size: NA
cdr3_aa: CASSLNRANEKLFF
cdr3_nt: TGTGCCAGCAGCCTGAATCGCGCTAATGAAAAACTGTTTTTT

v_call: TRBV28
d_call: TRBD2
j_call: TRBJ2-1
clone_size: NA
cdr3_aa: CASLFAGESYNEQFF
cdr3_nt: TGTGCCAGCCTCTTTGCGGGGGAGTCTTACAATGAGCAGTTCTTC

v_call: TRBV24-1
d_call: NA
j_call: TRBJ1-2
clone_size: NA
cdr3_aa: CATSDQRTTSNYGYTF
cdr3_nt: TGTGCCACCAGTGATCAGAGGACAACCTCTAACTATGGCTACACCTTC

v_call: TRBV19
d_call: TRBD1
j_call: TRBJ2-4
clone_size: once
cdr3_aa: CASRGTDRGGNIQYF
cdr3_nt: TGTGCCAGTAGGGGGACCGACAGGGGCGGAAACATTCAGTACTTC

v_call: TRBV5-1
d_call: NA
j_call: TRBJ1-1
clone_size: NA
cdr3_aa: CASSLDGTLNTEAFF
cdr3_nt: TGCGCCAGCAGCTTGGATGGGACATTGAACACTGAAGCTTTCTTT

v_call: TRBV6-5
d_call: TRBD1
j_call: TRBJ1-1
clone_size: NA
cdr3_aa: CASSYHGTVNTEAFF
cdr3_nt: TGTGCCAGCAGTTACCACGGGACAGTGAACACTGAAGCTTTCTTT

v_call: TRBV5-4
d_call: TRBD2
j_call: TRBJ2-5
clone_size: NA
cdr3_aa: CASNRQGLIAGTGETQYF
cdr3_nt: TGTGCCAGCAACCGGCAGGGGCTTATAGCGGGGACGGGAGAGACCCAGTACTTC

v_call: TRBV6-2/TRBV6-3
d_call: NA
j_call: TRBJ1-1
clone_size: NA
cdr3_aa: CASSYSESGANTEAFF
cdr3_nt: TGTGCCAGCAGTTACTCTGAAAGTGGGGCGAACACTGAAGCTTTCTTT

v_call: TRBV6-1
d_call: NA
j_call: TRBJ2-3
clone_size: NA
cdr3_aa: CASSEMAGTQYF
cdr3_nt: TGTGCCAGCAGTGAAATGGCGGGTACGCAGTATTTT

v_call: TRBV6-6
d_call: NA
j_call: TRBJ1-5
clone_size: once
cdr3_aa: CASSYSQGRNQPQHF
cdr3_nt: TGTGCCAGCAGTTACTCGCAGGGAAGGAATCAGCCCCAGCATTTT

v_call: TRBV5-1
d_call: NA
j_call: TRBJ2-3
clone_size: NA
cdr3_aa: CASSPGWGHGTTDTQYF
cdr3_nt: TGCGCCAGCAGCCCGGGTTGGGGGCATGGGACCACAGATACGCAGTATTTT

v_call: TRBV5-1
d_call: NA
j_call: TRBJ2-7
clone_size: few
cdr3_aa: CASSLFLSYEQYF
cdr3_nt: TGCGCCAGCAGCTTGTTCCTTTCCTACGAGCAGTACTTC

v_call: TRBV2
d_call: NA
j_call: TRBJ2-3
clone_size: NA
cdr3_aa: CASSGLSGGSTDTQYF
cdr3_nt: TGTGCCAGCAGTGGCCTAAGCGGAGGGAGCACAGATACGCAGTATTTT

v_call: TRBV28
d_call: NA
j_call: TRBJ2-1
clone_size: NA
cdr3_aa: CASSLLGQTYNEQFF
cdr3_nt: TGTGCCAGCAGCCTTCTGGGCCAGACATACAATGAGCAGTTCTTC

v_call: TRBV28
d_call: NA
j_call: TRBJ1-4
clone_size: once
cdr3_aa: CATPTNEKLFF
cdr3_nt: TGTGCCACTCCAACTAATGAAAAACTGTTTTTT

v_call: TRBV10-1
d_call: TRBD2
j_call: TRBJ2-2
clone_size: NA
cdr3_aa: CASSDLTTGTRVPRELFF
cdr3_nt: TGCGCCAGCAGTGACCTTACTACCGGGACTAGAGTTCCCAGGGAGCTGTTTTTT

v_call: TRBV2
d_call: NA
j_call: TRBJ1-6
clone_size: few
cdr3_aa: CASSQGYSPLHF
cdr3_nt: TGTGCCAGCAGTCAGGGCTATTCACCCCTCCACTTT

v_call: TRBV7-3
d_call: NA
j_call: TRBJ2-3
clone_size: once
cdr3_aa: CASSLLFPGSTETQYF
cdr3_nt: TGTGCCAGCAGCTTACTTTTCCCAGGTTCAACTGAAACGCAGTATTTT

v_call: TRBV18
d_call: TRBD1
j_call: TRBJ1-6
clone_size: once
cdr3_aa: CASSPSGQGRDSPLHF
cdr3_nt: TGTGCCAGCTCGCCCTCGGGACAGGGAAGAGATTCACCCCTCCACTTT

v_call: TRBV28
d_call: NA
j_call: TRBJ1-3
clone_size: once
cdr3_aa: CASSLGASGNTIYF
cdr3_nt: TGTGCCAGCAGTTTAGGGGCTTCCGGAAACACCATATATTTT

v_call: TRBV4-2
d_call: TRBD2
j_call: TRBJ2-1
clone_size: once
cdr3_aa: CASSSTSGSPTFYNEQFF
cdr3_nt: TGTGCCAGCAGTTCGACTAGCGGGAGTCCCACGTTTTACAATGAGCAGTTCTTC

v_call: TRBV25-1
d_call: NA
j_call: TRBJ1-2
clone_size: NA
cdr3_aa: CASSAGASNYGYTF
cdr3_nt: TGTGCCAGCAGTGCAGGGGCATCGAACTATGGCTACACCTTC

v_call: TRBV25-1
d_call: TRBD1
j_call: TRBJ2-5
clone_size: NA
cdr3_aa: CASSPTGSETQYF
cdr3_nt: TGTGCCAGCAGTCCGACAGGGTCAGAGACCCAGTACTTC

v_call: TRBV5-1
d_call: TRBD1
j_call: TRBJ1-2
clone_size: NA
cdr3_aa: CASSDSGTGEGYTF
cdr3_nt: TGCGCCAGCAGCGATTCCGGGACAGGGGAGGGCTACACCTTC

v_call: TRBV10-3
d_call: TRBD1
j_call: TRBJ1-5
clone_size: NA
cdr3_aa: CAISAAGQARGSQPQHF
cdr3_nt: TGTGCCATCAGTGCCGCCGGACAGGCGAGAGGTTCTCAGCCCCAGCATTTT

v_call: TRBV4-2
d_call: NA
j_call: TRBJ2-3
clone_size: once
cdr3_aa: CASSQDRSQDTQYF
cdr3_nt: TGTGCCAGCAGCCAAGATAGGAGTCAAGATACGCAGTATTTT

v_call: TRBV4-3
d_call: NA
j_call: TRBJ2-2
clone_size: NA
cdr3_aa: CASSQDGGTGELFF
cdr3_nt: TGCGCCAGCAGCCAAGATGGGGGGACCGGGGAGCTGTTTTTT

v_call: TRBV5-8
d_call: NA
j_call: TRBJ2-2
clone_size: NA
cdr3_aa: CASSLSATGELFF
cdr3_nt: TGTGCCAGCAGTCTAAGCGCTACCGGGGAGCTGTTTTTT

v_call: TRBV5-5
d_call: TRBD1
j_call: TRBJ1-1
clone_size: few
cdr3_aa: CASSHRGSVLMNTEAFF
cdr3_nt: TGTGCCAGCAGCCACAGGGGTTCGGTGCTTATGAACACTGAAGCTTTCTTT